A selection of T cell receptor beta chains follows, all from one sample in a study of human T cells and chemical hapten exposure. TCRdb re-analysed the RACE reads in MiXCR, keeping a single row per CDR3 protein. The sample consists of approximately 80,000 distinct CDR3 sequences, over 8.5% of them appearing once. Material: whole blood, obtained in connection with sensitization to the hapten diphenylcyclopropenone (DPC). These receptor sequences come from a woman aged 45-65 years with alopecia areata. Some clones in this sample may be carry-over from other donors' samples. The CDR3 runs from the conserved cysteine through the conserved F or W. A D gene is named only where the DNA matches it firmly. Clone size appears in some rows only: once, few, many, or a class for an expanded clone.

D | J | size | V | DNA | CDR3
- | TRBJ2-1 | many | TRBV7-9 | TGTGCCAGCAGCCCCTGGGACACTTCCTACAATGAGCAGTTCTTC | CASSPWDTSYNEQFF
- | TRBJ2-5 | few | TRBV7-2 | TGTGCCAGCAGCCTGAACAGACCACGTCGGCAAGAGACCCAGTACTTC | CASSLNRPRRQETQYF
TRBD2 | TRBJ2-1 | many | TRBV15 | TGTGCCACCAGCAGAGGGATAGCGGGCAATGAGCAGTTCTTC | CATSRGIAGNEQFF
- | TRBJ2-5 | few | TRBV29-1 | TGCAGCGTACCCGAAGGGAAAAACCAAGAGACCCAGTACTTC | CSVPEGKNQETQYF
- | TRBJ1-5 | - | TRBV6-2/TRBV6-3 | TGTGCCAGCAGTGCGGACGGATATAGCAATCAGCCCCAGCATTTT | CASSADGYSNQPQHF
- | TRBJ1-5 | many | TRBV2 | TGTGCCAGCAGACAGAGGTCGGGTAGCAATCAGCCCCAGCATTTT | CASRQRSGSNQPQHF
- | TRBJ1-1 | few | TRBV4-1 | TGCGCCAGCAGCCAAGGCGGCGGGGCCACTGAAGCTTTCTTT | CASSQGGGATEAFF
TRBD1 | TRBJ1-2 | - | TRBV28 | TGTGCCAGCAGCCGAGGGACAGTCTACTACACCTTC | CASSRGTVYYTF
- | TRBJ2-1 | many | TRBV28 | TGTGCCAGCAGTTTAAGGGCGGGGGACAAATACAATGAGCAGTTCTTC | CASSLRAGDKYNEQFF
- | TRBJ1-2 | many | TRBV28 | TGTGCCAGCATACGGGGGGCTAACTATGGCTACACCTTC | CASIRGANYGYTF
TRBD1 | TRBJ1-2 | few | TRBV5-1 | TGCGCCAGCAGCTTGGATGGGACAGGGGACGGCTACACCTTC | CASSLDGTGDGYTF
TRBD1 | TRBJ2-7 | few | TRBV29-1 | TGCAGCGTAATACCGGGACAGGGGAGAATTGAGCAGTACTTC | CSVIPGQGRIEQYF
TRBD1 | TRBJ1-2 | few | TRBV7-9 | TGTGCCAGCAGCACTGGGAGGGGACAGGGTAACTATGGCTACACCTTC | CASSTGRGQGNYGYTF
- | TRBJ1-4 | many | TRBV6-5 | TGTGCCAGCAGTCCGTGGACAGCCAGTAATGAAAAACTGTTTTTT | CASSPWTASNEKLFF
- | TRBJ1-1 | many | TRBV5-1 | TGCGCCAGCACAGAGGGCACTGAAGCTTTCTTT | CASTEGTEAFF
- | TRBJ2-7 | few | TRBV12-3/TRBV12-4 | TGTGCCAGCAGTCCCCAATTACCACCCTACGAGCAGTACTTC | CASSPQLPPYEQYF
- | TRBJ1-5 | - | TRBV27 | TGTGCCAGCAGGGGGTTTGGCAATCAGCCCCAGCATTTT | CASRGFGNQPQHF
TRBD1 | TRBJ2-1 | many | TRBV19 | TGTGCCAGCAGAGACAGGGGCCCCTACAATGAGCAGTTCTTC | CASRDRGPYNEQFF
- | TRBJ2-5 | - | TRBV11-2 | TGTGCCAGCAGCCGGGACGGGCAAGAGACCCAGTACTTC | CASSRDGQETQYF
- | TRBJ1-1 | - | TRBV28 | TGTGCCAGCACAGGCTCGACCATGAACACTGAAGCTTTCTTT | CASTGSTMNTEAFF